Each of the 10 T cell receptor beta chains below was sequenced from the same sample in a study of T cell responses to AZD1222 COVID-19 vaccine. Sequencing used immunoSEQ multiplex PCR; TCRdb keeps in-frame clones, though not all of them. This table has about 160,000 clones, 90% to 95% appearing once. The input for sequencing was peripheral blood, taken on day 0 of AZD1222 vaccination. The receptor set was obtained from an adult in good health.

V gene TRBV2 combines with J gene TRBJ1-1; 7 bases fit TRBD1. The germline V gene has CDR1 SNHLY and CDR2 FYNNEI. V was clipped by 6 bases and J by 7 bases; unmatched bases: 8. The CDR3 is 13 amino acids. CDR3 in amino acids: CASSEIRDSEAFF. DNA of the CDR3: TGTGCCAGCAGCGAAATCCGGGACAGTGAAGCTTTCTTT.

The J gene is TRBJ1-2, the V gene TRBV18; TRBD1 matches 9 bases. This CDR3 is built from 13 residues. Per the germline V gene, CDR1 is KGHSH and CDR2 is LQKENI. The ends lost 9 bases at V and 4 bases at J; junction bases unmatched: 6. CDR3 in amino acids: CASRPGQGYGYTF. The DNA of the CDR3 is TGTGCCAGTCGACCGGGACAGGGCTATGGCTACACCTTC.

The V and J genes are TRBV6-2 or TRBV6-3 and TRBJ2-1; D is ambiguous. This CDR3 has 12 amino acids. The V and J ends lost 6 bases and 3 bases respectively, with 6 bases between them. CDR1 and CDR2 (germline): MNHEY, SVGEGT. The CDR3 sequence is CASSPGYNEQFF. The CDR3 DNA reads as TGTGCCAGCAGCCCGGGCTACAATGAGCAGTTCTTC.

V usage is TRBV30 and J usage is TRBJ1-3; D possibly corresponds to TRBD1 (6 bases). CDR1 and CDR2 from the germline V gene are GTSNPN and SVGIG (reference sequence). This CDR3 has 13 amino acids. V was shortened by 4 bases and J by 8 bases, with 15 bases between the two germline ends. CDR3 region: CAWMEGTTDTIYF. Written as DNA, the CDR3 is TGTGCCTGGATGGAGGGGACAACTGACACCATATATTTT.

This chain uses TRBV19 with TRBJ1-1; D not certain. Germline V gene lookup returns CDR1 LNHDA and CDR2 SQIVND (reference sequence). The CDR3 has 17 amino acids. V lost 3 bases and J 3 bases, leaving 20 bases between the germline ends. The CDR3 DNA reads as TGTGCCAGTAGTATCATCCCGTTCACTACGAGGGACACTGAAGCTTTCTTT. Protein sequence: CASSIIPFTTRDTEAFF.

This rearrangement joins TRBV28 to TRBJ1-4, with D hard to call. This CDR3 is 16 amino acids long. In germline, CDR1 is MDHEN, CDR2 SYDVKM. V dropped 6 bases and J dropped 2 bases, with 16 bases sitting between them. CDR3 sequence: CASRPYVRATNEKLFF. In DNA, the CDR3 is TGTGCCAGCAGACCTTATGTCCGGGCGACTAATGAAAAACTGTTTTTT.

The CDR3 loop is CASGRPSLYEQYF. CDR3 DNA: TGTGCCAGCGGCCGGCCCAGCCTCTACGAGCAGTACTTC. This chain joins TRBV28 and TRBJ2-7; D is unclear. This CDR3 spans 13 amino acids. Trimming took 8 bases from V and 3 from J, leaving 14 bases between them. The germline gives CDR1 MDHEN, CDR2 SYDVKM.

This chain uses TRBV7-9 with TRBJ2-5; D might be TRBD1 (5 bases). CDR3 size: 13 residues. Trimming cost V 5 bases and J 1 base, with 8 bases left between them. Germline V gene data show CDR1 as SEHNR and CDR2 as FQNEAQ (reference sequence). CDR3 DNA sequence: TGTGCCAGCAGCAGGGGCAGCCAAGAGACCCAGTACTTC. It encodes CASSRGSQETQYF.

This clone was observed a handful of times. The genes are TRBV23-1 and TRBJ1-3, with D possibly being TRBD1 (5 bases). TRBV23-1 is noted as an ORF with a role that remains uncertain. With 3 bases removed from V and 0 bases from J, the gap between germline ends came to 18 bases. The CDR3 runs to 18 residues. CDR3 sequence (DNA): TGCGCCAGCAGTCACCCGCCACGCAGGGCCAGCTCTGGAAACACCATATATTTT. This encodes CASSHPPRRASSGNTIYF.

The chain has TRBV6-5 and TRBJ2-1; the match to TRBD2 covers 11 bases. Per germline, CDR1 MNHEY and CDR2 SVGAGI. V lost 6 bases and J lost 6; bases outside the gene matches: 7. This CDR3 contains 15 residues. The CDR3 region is CASSLSSGGFNEQFF. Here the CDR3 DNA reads TGTGCCAGCAGCCTCTCTAGCGGGGGGTTCAATGAGCAGTTCTTC.